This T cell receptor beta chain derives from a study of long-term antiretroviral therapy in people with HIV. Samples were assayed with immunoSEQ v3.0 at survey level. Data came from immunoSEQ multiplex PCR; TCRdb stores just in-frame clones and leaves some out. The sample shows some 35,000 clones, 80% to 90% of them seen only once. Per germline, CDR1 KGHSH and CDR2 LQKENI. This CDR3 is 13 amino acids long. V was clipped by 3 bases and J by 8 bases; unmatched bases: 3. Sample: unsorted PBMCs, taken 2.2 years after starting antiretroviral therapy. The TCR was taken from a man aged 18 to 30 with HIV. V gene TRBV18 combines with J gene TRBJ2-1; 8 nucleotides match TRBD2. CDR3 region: CASSPRGADEQFF. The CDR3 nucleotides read TGTGCCAGCTCACCGCGGGGGGCCGATGAGCAGTTCTTC. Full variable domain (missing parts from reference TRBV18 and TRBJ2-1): NAGVMQNPRHLVRRRGQEARLRCSPMKGHSHVYWYRQLPEEGLKFMVYLQKENIIDESGMPKERFSAEFPKEGPSILRIQQVVRGDSAAYFCASSPRGADEQFFGPGTRLTVL.